One sample yielded the 32 T cell receptor beta chains listed below, sequenced in a study of CD8 T cells in Susac syndrome. Random hexamers were used to reverse transcribe 0.5 to 1 ug of RNA. TCRdb itself ran the immunoSEQ multiplex PCR reads through MiXCR, one entry per CDR3 protein. The sample carries under 150,000 distinct CDR3 sequences, 90% to 95% recorded once. The source material was CD4+ T cells from PBMCs. Receptors were obtained from a human donor with multiple sclerosis.

The V call is TRBV10-2, the J call TRBJ1-1, with TRBD1 identical over 7 bases. J lost 3 bases, V lost 4 bases, and 5 bases had no gene match. The germline V gene has CDR1 WSHSY and CDR2 SAAADI. The CDR3 has 14 residues. The CDR3 bases are TGCGCCAGCAGTGGTAGAGGGGGCCACACTGAAGCTTTCTTT. This gives the protein CASSGRGGHTEAFF.

The chain couples TRBV29-1 to TRBJ2-1; D remains unclear. The CDR3 is made up of 12 amino acids. V lost 6 bases, J lost 0 bases, and 6 bases lay in between. Germline V lookup: CDR1 SQVTM, CDR2 ANQGSEA. CDR3 sequence: CSVETSYNEQFF. CDR3 nucleotide sequence: TGCAGCGTAGAAACCTCCTACAATGAGCAGTTCTTC.

The V gene is TRBV5-1, the J gene TRBJ1-5; D is possibly TRBD1 (5 bases). Looked up from germline, CDR1 is SGHRS and CDR2 is YFSETQ. This CDR3 has 14 residues. The V gene lost 0 bases and the J gene lost 6 bases, with 10 bases spanning the gap. Here the CDR3 DNA reads TGCGCCAGCAGCTTGGTAGGGGCGGGTCAGCCCCAGCATTTT. Amino acids: CASSLVGAGQPQHF.

This chain uses TRBV6-6 with TRBJ2-7; no definite D call. The CDR3 consists of 14 residues. Germline V gene lookup returns CDR1 MNHNY and CDR2 SVGAGI (reference sequence). V was clipped by 2 bases and J by 5 bases, with 13 bases between them. The chain's CDR3 is CASSYDGRGDEQYF. CDR3 nucleotide sequence: TGTGCCAGCAGTTACGACGGTCGAGGCGACGAGCAGTACTTC.

This chain connects TRBV5-4 to TRBJ2-3; 8 nucleotides line up with TRBD1. Unmatched junction bases numbered 7, after V lost 3 bases and J lost 4 bases. Germline V lookup: CDR1 SGHNT, CDR2 YYREEE (reference sequence). The CDR3 length is 15 residues. The CDR3 region is CASSSEDRVADTQYF. The CDR3 nucleotides read TGTGCCAGCAGCTCCGAGGACAGGGTGGCAGATACGCAGTATTTT.

The chain employs TRBV7-9 and TRBJ1-1, with no clear D. Germline assignment: CDR1 SEHNR and CDR2 FQNEAQ (reference sequence). This CDR3 is built from 15 residues. Deletions cut 5 bases from V and 2 bases from J, with 15 bases between. CDR3 coding DNA: TGTGCCAGCAGCCCCCGGACTTATCCCAACACTGAAGCTTTCTTT. It codes for CASSPRTYPNTEAFF.

The chain is built from TRBV3-1 and TRBJ2-7, with TRBD1 identical over 7 bases. The trim removed 4 bases at V and 3 bases at J, leaving 6 bases unmatched. CDR3 size: 14 residues. Looked up from germline, CDR1 is LGHDT and CDR2 is YNNKEL (reference sequence). For the CDR3, the DNA is TGTGCCAGCAGCCGGACAGGTGGGGACTACGAGCAGTACTTC. It translates to CASSRTGGDYEQYF.

The chain uses TRBV12-3 or TRBV12-4 and TRBJ1-2; weak D call: TRBD1 (5 bases). The CDR3 extends over 12 amino acids. Deletions cut 5 bases from V and 5 bases from J, with 9 bases between. CDR3 DNA sequence: TGTGCCAGCAGTCCCCAGGGTTATGGCTACACCTTC. It codes for CASSPQGYGYTF.

The chain combines TRBV6-5 with TRBJ1-2; weak D call: TRBD1 (5 bases). Germline loops: CDR1 MNHEY, CDR2 SVGAGI. The ends were cut back, 2 bases at V and 0 bases at J, with 13 bases in the middle. The CDR3 extends over 16 amino acids. CDR3 sequence (DNA): TGTGCCAGCAGTTACCAGCACGGGGCTCCTAACTATGGCTACACCTTC. This codes for CASSYQHGAPNYGYTF.

The genes are TRBV29-1 and TRBJ2-3; possibly TRBD1 for D (6 bases). The CDR3 has 12 residues. V lost 3 bases and J lost 5, with 9 bases in between. From germline, CDR1 is SQVTM and CDR2 ANQGSEA. The CDR3 coding sequence is TGCAGCGTTGACCAGGGGAAAGATACGCAGTATTTT. Residues: CSVDQGKDTQYF.

The V and J genes are TRBV29-1 and TRBJ2-2; no clear D gene. Germline V gene lookup returns CDR1 SQVTM and CDR2 ANQGSEA. V gave up 0 bases and J gave up 6 bases, with 11 bases separating them. This CDR3 region has 14 residues. The CDR3 region has the DNA TGCAGCGTTGAAGATCCGACGGGTGCCGGGGAGCTGTTTTTT. Protein product: CSVEDPTGAGELFF.

V usage is TRBV5-1 and J usage is TRBJ2-6; D ambiguous. Per germline, CDR1 SGHRS and CDR2 YFSETQ. The CDR3 runs 16 residues. With 0 bases removed from V and 0 bases from J, the gap between germline ends came to 7 bases. The CDR3 here is CASSLEGHSGANVLTF. In DNA form, the CDR3 reads TGCGCCAGCAGCTTGGAAGGGCACTCTGGGGCCAACGTCCTGACTTTC.

V usage is TRBV19 and J usage is TRBJ2-2; possibly TRBD2 for D (5 bases). CDR1 is LNHDA and CDR2 is SQIVND in the germline V gene (reference sequence). With 7 bases removed from V and 8 bases from J, the gap between germline ends came to 20 bases. The CDR3 runs to 15 residues. The CDR3 protein is CASTKSGMNGGELFF. CDR3 nucleotides: TGTGCCAGTACCAAATCCGGGATGAATGGAGGGGAGCTGTTTTTT. The full variable domain, with the rest looked up from reference TRBV19 and TRBJ2-2, is DGGITQSPKYLFRKEGQNVTLSCEQNLNHDAMYWYRQDPGQGLRLIYYSQIVNDFQKGDIAEGYSVSREKKESFPLTVTSAQKNPTAFYLCASTKSGMNGGELFFGEGSRLTVL.

The gene calls are TRBV6-1 and TRBJ1-3; D is undetermined. The CDR3 is 16 residues long. Germline loops: CDR1 MNHNS, CDR2 SASEGT. V was shortened by 8 bases and J by 0 bases, with 17 bases between the two germline ends. The CDR3 reads CASGRTVPSSGNTIYF. In DNA, the CDR3 is TGTGCCAGCGGGCGGACGGTGCCGAGCTCTGGAAACACCATATATTTT.

V usage is TRBV7-9 and J usage is TRBJ2-7; D is perhaps TRBD1 or TRBD2 (5 bases each). The CDR3 covers 15 residues. Germline V gene data show CDR1 as SEHNR and CDR2 as FQNEAQ (reference sequence). Trimming took off 5 bases at V and 0 bases at J, with 14 bases between the two ends. The CDR3 spells CASSGTAKSSYEQYF. The CDR3 DNA reads TGTGCCAGCAGCGGGACGGCGAAGAGCTCCTACGAGCAGTACTTC.

The chain combines TRBV4-2 with TRBJ2-6; no definite D call. V was shortened by 0 bases and J by 0 bases, with 12 bases between the two germline ends. CDR3 size: 18 residues. From germline, CDR1 is LGHNA and CDR2 YNFKEQ. The CDR3 region is CASSQETVISSGANVLTF. CDR3 in DNA: TGTGCCAGCAGCCAAGAGACGGTAATAAGCTCTGGGGCCAACGTCCTGACTTTC.

V and J are TRBV18 and TRBJ1-2, with 7 bases identical to TRBD1. Germline lookup yields CDR1 KGHSH and CDR2 LQKENI. Germline trimming cut 8 bases from V and 8 bases from J; bases unmatched to any gene: 8. The CDR3 loop spans 12 amino acids. The DNA for the CDR3 is TGTGCCAGCCTTCGACAGGGCGGGGGCTACACCTTC. Translating it yields CASLRQGGGYTF.

V is TRBV12-3 or TRBV12-4 and J is TRBJ1-5, with TRBD1 as a possible D gene (6 bases). CDR3 length: 16 residues. Trimming removed 6 bases at V and 0 bases at J, with 15 bases between. CDR3 nucleotides: TGTGCCAGCAGAAATCACAGGGTCGATAGCAATCAGCCCCAGCATTTT. Translating gives CASRNHRVDSNQPQHF.

V gene TRBV14 combines with J gene TRBJ1-1; D unresolved. V lost 1 base and J 0 bases, leaving 9 bases between the germline ends. Germline V gene lookup returns CDR1 SGHDN and CDR2 FVKESK. This CDR3 comprises 15 residues. The CDR3 bases are TGTGCCAGCAGCCAAGCCCCAGGCTTGAACACTGAAGCTTTCTTT. Amino acids: CASSQAPGLNTEAFF.

The rearrangement uses TRBV6-2 or TRBV6-3 and TRBJ2-7, with D possibly being TRBD1 (6 bases). The CDR3 sequence is 12 residues long. V was shortened by 8 bases and J by 3 bases, with 11 bases between the two germline ends. Germline V gene data show CDR1 as MNHEY and CDR2 as SVGEGT. CDR3 region: CASSGTFYEQYF. CDR3 sequence (DNA): TGTGCCAGCTCCGGGACATTCTACGAGCAGTACTTC.

The genes are TRBV12-3 or TRBV12-4 and TRBJ1-1; D unclear. The CDR3 length is 13 residues. Trimming stripped 4 bases from V and 1 base from J, with 7 bases between. This CDR3 is CASSSIQNTEAFF. The CDR3, as DNA: TGTGCCAGCAGTTCAATCCAGAACACTGAAGCTTTCTTT.

The chain joins TRBV3-1 to TRBJ1-2; no reliable D call. V was clipped by 0 bases and J by 4 bases, with 6 bases between them. Germline V gene lookup returns CDR1 LGHDT and CDR2 YNNKEL (reference sequence). The CDR3 loop spans 13 amino acids. In nucleotides, the CDR3 is TGTGCCAGCAGCCAAGACAGCAGCTATGGCTACACCTTC. It encodes CASSQDSSYGYTF.

The chain couples TRBV3-1 to TRBJ2-1; a weak D match, TRBD2 (5 bases). The CDR3 consists of 15 residues. The V end lost 4 bases, the J end lost 4 bases, and 14 bases lay between the germline ends. Germline V lookup: CDR1 LGHDT, CDR2 YNNKEL (reference sequence). The CDR3 reads CASSPPTSLYNEQFF. The CDR3 nucleotides read TGTGCCAGCAGCCCTCCCACTAGTCTGTACAATGAGCAGTTCTTC.

The CDR3 DNA reads TGCAGTGCTAGAGAAGCAGGGCAGGGGGATTTAGGGACCCGGGGGGAGACCCAGTACTTC. Translation: CSAREAGQGDLGTRGETQYF. The chain employs TRBV20-1 and TRBJ2-5, with TRBD1 as a possible D gene (7 bases). The CDR3 runs 20 residues. The V and J ends lost 0 bases and 5 bases respectively, with 31 bases between them. Germline CDR1 and CDR2: DFQATT and SNEGSKA (reference sequence).

V and J are TRBV2 and TRBJ1-1; D remains ambiguous. The germline CDR1 and CDR2 sequences are SNHLY and FYNNEI. V gave up 8 bases and J gave up 6 bases, with 13 bases separating them. This CDR3 contains 12 residues. CDR3 sequence (DNA): TGTGCCAGCCGATGGACGGTCCCTGAAGCTTTCTTT. Translating it yields CASRWTVPEAFF.

The sample holds one count of this clonotype. The chain links TRBV7-2 to TRBJ1-1; D unresolved. The CDR3 is 15 residues long. Germline V CDR1 and CDR2: SGHTA, FQGNSA. V was clipped by 1 base and J by 0 bases, with 9 bases between them. The CDR3 region has the DNA TGTGCCAGCAGCTTAGATAACAGATTGAACACTGAAGCTTTCTTT. Translation: CASSLDNRLNTEAFF. The whole variable domain, filled in from reference TRBV7-2 and TRBJ1-1, reads GAGVSQSPSNKVTEKGKDVELRCDPISGHTALYWYRQSLGQGLEFLIYFQGNSAPDKSGLPSDRFSAERTGGSVSTLTIQRTQQEDSAVYLCASSLDNRLNTEAFFGQGTRLTVV.

CDR3 residues: CASSPPGGRGSYGYTF. The CDR3 nucleotides are TGTGCCAGCTCACCCCCCGGGGGGCGTGGGAGCTATGGCTACACCTTC. V gene TRBV18 combines with J gene TRBJ1-2; TRBD1 might be the D (6 bases). Trimming pared 3 bases from V and 4 bases from J, leaving 18 bases between. The CDR3 totals 16 residues. Germline lookup yields CDR1 KGHSH and CDR2 LQKENI.

The rearrangement links TRBV7-2 to TRBJ1-1, with D maybe TRBD1 (5 bases). CDR3 size: 14 residues. The V end was cut by 7 bases, the J end by 3 bases, with 15 bases between. Germline V gives CDR1 SGHTA, CDR2 FQGNSA. The DNA for the CDR3 is TGTGCCAGCACTAATAACGCAGGGTACACTGAAGCTTTCTTT. The encoded protein is CASTNNAGYTEAFF.

The genes are TRBV10-3 and TRBJ1-6; a possible D gene is TRBD1 (5 bases). Germline V CDR1 and CDR2: ENHRY, SYGVKD. Trimming stripped 0 bases from V and 7 bases from J, with 13 bases between. The CDR3 contains 16 residues. The CDR3 nucleotides are TGTGCCATCAGTGAGTCGCCAGGGCGACAAAATTCACCCCTCCACTTT. Its translation: CAISESPGRQNSPLHF.

The V and J genes are TRBV5-1 and TRBJ2-5, with 9 bases that match TRBD2. This CDR3 spans 15 amino acids. The V segment lost 5 bases and the J segment 5 bases; nucleotides outside the gene matches: 10. Germline V gene sequence: CDR1 SGHRS, CDR2 YFSETQ. The CDR3 here is CASSPTVAGVETQYF. CDR3 coding DNA: TGCGCCAGCAGTCCAACGGTAGCGGGGGTTGAGACCCAGTACTTC.

The chain is built from TRBV27 and TRBJ1-1, with unresolved D. The V end lost 10 bases, the J end lost 0 bases, and 12 bases lay between the germline ends. The CDR3 is 13 residues long. Germline CDR1 MNHEY, CDR2 SMNVEV (reference sequence). CDR3 nucleotides: TGTGCCACCAGGACTCGGCTGAACACTGAAGCTTTCTTT. Protein: CATRTRLNTEAFF.

V usage is TRBV7-9 and J usage is TRBJ2-5; D is unresolved. V lost 3 bases and J 6 bases, leaving 5 bases between the germline ends. Germline CDR1 and CDR2: SEHNR and FQNEAQ (reference sequence). This CDR3 has 11 amino acids. The CDR3: CASSFTQTQYF. The CDR3, as DNA: TGTGCCAGCAGCTTTACGCAGACCCAGTACTTC. The variable domain in full, completed from reference TRBV7-9 and TRBJ2-5, reads DTGVSQNPRHKITKRGQNVTFRCDPISEHNRLYWYRQTLGQGPEFLTYFQNEAQLEKSRLLSDRFSAERPKGSFSTLEIQRTEQGDSAMYLCASSFTQTQYFGPGTRLLVL.